A selection of T cell receptor beta chains follows, all from one sample in a study of siplizumab effects on memory and regulatory T cells. Some clones are missing from TCRdb's copy, which holds only in-frame ones; the method was immunoSEQ multiplex PCR. The table has more than 85,000 clones, 94% seen once. Sequencing input: Tregs sorted from blood. Source of these receptors: a human donor in good health. Each CDR3 is given with its conserved first and last residue. The D gene is left open where the match is weak. The size entry is marked missing in some rows and otherwise reads once, few, many or a size class.

abundance	d_gene	v_gene	j_gene	CDR3aa	CDR3nt
-	-	TRBV27	TRBJ2-3	CASKLIGRGHRADTQYF	TGTGCCAGCAAGCTGATTGGGCGGGGGCATCGGGCAGATACGCAGTATTTT
once	TRBD1	TRBV6-1	TRBJ2-7	CAIDRGLYEQYF	TGTGCCATCGACAGGGGTCTCTACGAGCAGTACTTC
-	-	TRBV2	TRBJ1-6	CASSELTYNSPLHF	TGTGCCAGCAGTGAACTGACCTATAATTCACCCCTCCACTTT
once	-	TRBV7-8	TRBJ2-7	CASSLAPGNDEQYF	TGTGCCAGCAGCTTAGCCCCGGGAAACGACGAGCAGTACTTC
-	TRBD1	TRBV4-1	TRBJ2-7	CASSQGFFGTGGEQYF	TGCGCCAGCAGCCAAGGGTTTTTCGGGACAGGGGGCGAGCAGTACTTC
-	-	TRBV19	TRBJ1-2	CASRHRAGQGYGYTF	TGTGCCAGTAGACACCGGGCAGGGCAGGGGTATGGCTACACCTTC
once	-	TRBV15	TRBJ1-4	CATSRGAVNEKLFF	TGTGCCACCAGCAGAGGGGCAGTAAATGAAAAACTGTTTTTT
-	-	TRBV29-1	TRBJ1-4	CSVQRTVDEKLFF	TGCAGCGTTCAACGGACAGTCGATGAAAAACTGTTTTTT
-	TRBD1	TRBV19	TRBJ2-3	CASIQGDLPTDTQYF	TGTGCCAGTATCCAGGGGGACCTCCCCACAGATACGCAGTATTTT
-	TRBD2	TRBV5-1	TRBJ2-7	CASSLALTSGRVYEQYF	TGCGCCAGCAGCTTGGCCCTGACTAGCGGGAGGGTTTACGAGCAGTACTTC
-	-	TRBV7-6	TRBJ2-1	CASSDERRGNEQFF	TGTGCCAGCAGCGATGAGCGACGGGGGAATGAGCAGTTCTTC
-	-	TRBV7-2	TRBJ1-1	CASSLYTEAFF	TGTGCCAGCAGCTTGTACACTGAAGCTTTCTTT
-	-	TRBV5-1	TRBJ2-7	CASSRGGSYEQYF	TGCGCCAGCTCGAGGGGGGGTTCCTACGAGCAGTACTTC
-	-	TRBV5-1	TRBJ1-5	CASSSDGGQPQHF	TGCGCCAGCAGCTCCGACGGAGGACAGCCCCAGCATTTT
few	-	TRBV6-5	TRBJ1-5	CASRGRAGNQPQHF	TGTGCCAGCAGAGGCAGGGCGGGCAATCAGCCCCAGCATTTT
-	TRBD1	TRBV5-1	TRBJ2-7	CASSDPIGRQGVLYEQYF	TGCGCCAGCAGCGATCCTATAGGTAGACAGGGGGTTCTCTACGAGCAGTACTTC
-	-	TRBV30	TRBJ1-3	CAWSDRYGTPIGNTIYF	TGTGCCTGGAGTGACCGTTACGGGACTCCTATAGGAAACACCATATATTTT
-	-	TRBV27	TRBJ1-1	CASRQGRMAFF	TGTGCCAGTCGGCAGGGGAGAATGGCTTTCTTT
-	-	TRBV7-9	TRBJ2-7	CASSGVPYYEQYF	TGTGCCAGCAGCGGGGTCCCCTACTACGAGCAGTACTTC
few	-	TRBV5-1	TRBJ2-7	CASSLDRDYEQYF	TGCGCCAGCAGCTTGGACAGAGACTACGAGCAGTACTTC
-	TRBD1	TRBV28	TRBJ2-5	CASSFGTGGQETQYF	TGTGCCAGCAGTTTTGGGACAGGGGGTCAAGAGACCCAGTACTTC
few	-	TRBV19	TRBJ2-2	CASSLTTTSGELFF	TGTGCCAGTAGCCTCACTACGACATCCGGGGAGCTGTTTTTT
-	-	TRBV7-2	TRBJ1-1	CASSRPTQGRGRLNTEAFF	TGTGCCAGCAGCCGTCCTACCCAGGGTAGGGGCCGATTGAACACTGAAGCTTTCTTT
-	TRBD2	TRBV19	TRBJ2-5	CATTQTSGRQETQYF	TGTGCCACCACTCAGACTAGCGGGAGACAAGAGACCCAGTACTTC
-	-	TRBV5-1	TRBJ1-4	CASSLARGALERGKLFF	TGCGCCAGCAGCTTGGCCCGAGGGGCCTTGGAAAGGGGAAAACTGTTTTTT
-	-	TRBV19	TRBJ1-5	CASSPQGSSNQPQHF	TGTGCCAGTAGCCCTCAGGGGAGCAGCAATCAGCCCCAGCATTTT
few	-	TRBV21-1	TRBJ2-7	CASSPGRSDEQYF	TGTGCCAGCAGCCCCGGGCGGAGTGACGAGCAGTACTTC
-	TRBD1	TRBV5-6	TRBJ2-1	CASIRNPGQFYNEQFF	TGTGCCAGCATCCGGAATCCGGGACAGTTCTACAATGAGCAGTTCTTC
-	TRBD1	TRBV11-3	TRBJ2-7	CASSLVGTGGFLSSYEQYF	TGTGCCAGCAGCTTAGTGGGGACAGGGGGTTTTCTTTCTTCCTACGAGCAGTACTTC
once	TRBD2	TRBV5-1	TRBJ2-7	CASSLVVGGPNEQYF	TGCGCCAGCAGCTTGGTAGTGGGAGGGCCGAACGAGCAGTACTTC
once	-	TRBV2	TRBJ1-5	CASSELSGSNQPQHF	TGTGCCAGCAGTGAATTGTCCGGGTCAAATCAGCCCCAGCATTTT